This T cell receptor (beta chain) was retrieved from a study of blood T cell repertoires in COVID-19. Overall study context: The study drew acute and convalescent COVID-19 samples from the United States, Italy and Spain. The analysed material was cDNA or gDNA that came from T cells, B-cell-depleted T cells, or PBMCs.

The authors' processing: Quantification of nucleated cells was approximated via reference gene primer amplification. Produced via immunoSEQ multiplex PCR; TCRdb's table is partial and in-frame only. Clone size and the V and J calls come from that table; the DNA yielded D and trimming. The table shows 30,000 to 40,000 clones, with about 74% occurring only once. Germline trimming cut 5 bases from V and 5 bases from J; bases unmatched to any gene: 10. The germline gives CDR1 MGHRA, CDR2 YSYEKL. The CDR3 sequence is 16 residues long. This clone showed up just a few times. The sample taken for sequencing was peripheral blood. The sequence derives from a man in his 70s with COVID-19, enrolled during active disease. The chain recombines TRBV4-1 with TRBJ2-3; 10 bases are shared with TRBD2. CDR3: CASSALAGVPLDTQYF. CDR3 nucleotides: TGCGCCAGCAGCGCTCTAGCGGGAGTTCCATTAGATACGCAGTATTTT.